The 23 T cell receptor beta chains presented below share a single source sample, sequenced in a study of T cells in Graves' hyperthyroidism and ophthalmopathy. The TCR beta CDR3 regions underwent amplification using RNA transcripts as the source. Initially, a first-round RT-PCR of the TCR CDR3 employed the HTBI primer set. TCRdb reprocessed the multiplex PCR reads with MiXCR, giving one entry per CDR3 protein. The table has around 540,000 distinct CDR3 sequences, about 16% seen once. Sample: blood. The receptors shown here come from a young woman with Graves' ophthalmopathy.

Comment on this clonotype: A much larger clone differs from this one at a single base, so this may be a read error. V usage is TRBV18 and J usage is TRBJ2-1; D is tentatively TRBD1 or TRBD2 (5 bases each). The germline CDR1 and CDR2 sequences are KGHSH and LQKENI. CDR3 size: 12 residues. The germline V and J ends were trimmed by 6 bases and 9 bases, with 12 bases remaining between them. This chain's CDR3 is CASSRGRPEQFF. DNA of the CDR3: TGTGCCAGCTCCCGGGGACGGCCTGAGCAGTTCTTC.

This clonotype was observed at least ten times. The genes are TRBV28 and TRBJ2-1, with 7 bases aligning to TRBD2. The germline CDR1 and CDR2 sequences are MDHEN and SYDVKM. CDR3 length: 20 residues. V lost 3 bases to trimming and J lost 5 bases; unmatched junction nucleotides: 22. The CDR3 bases are TGTGCCAGCAGTTTCCAACGAGGGATAGCCGGCGCGAGCGGGGACAATGAGCAGTTCTTC. Amino acids: CASSFQRGIAGASGDNEQFF.

This clonotype was counted at least ten times. This chain connects TRBV28 to TRBJ2-1; maybe TRBD2 (6 bases). V lost 5 bases and J lost 0, with 14 bases in between. Germline CDR1 and CDR2: MDHEN and SYDVKM. The CDR3 consists of 16 residues. The CDR3 nucleotides read TGTGCCAGCAGTCCCAAAGCGGGTTTCTCCTACAATGAGCAGTTCTTC. Its protein product is CASSPKAGFSYNEQFF.

This clonotype was recorded many times. The chain employs TRBV30 and TRBJ2-1; 7 nucleotides line up with TRBD2. The germline gives CDR1 GTSNPN, CDR2 SVGIG (reference sequence). With V trimmed by 4 bases and J by 6 bases, 15 bases remained unmatched. The CDR3 runs to 16 residues. CDR3 nucleotide sequence: TGTGCCTGGACTCCATCTGCGGGAGATGATGGCAATGAGCAGTTCTTC. It yields the protein CAWTPSAGDDGNEQFF.

This rearrangement joins TRBV28 to TRBJ1-6, with 10 bases fitting TRBD1. Germline CDR1 and CDR2: MDHEN and SYDVKM. The CDR3 spans 15 residues. J gave up 8 bases and V 7 bases, and 8 bases lay outside the gene matches. Here the CDR3 reads CASIPQGQGYSPLHF. The CDR3 nucleotides read TGTGCCAGCATCCCCCAGGGACAGGGGTATTCACCCCTCCACTTT.

This clonotype was seen a few times. The V gene is TRBV25-1, the J gene TRBJ2-3; possibly TRBD1 for D (6 bases). The CDR3 has 14 amino acids. Germline V CDR1 and CDR2: MGHDK, SYGVNS. Trimming took 7 bases from V and 3 from J, leaving 14 bases between them. The CDR3 DNA is TGTGCCAGCATGGGGGCTAGCTTGACAGATACGCAGTATTTT. Its translation is CASMGASLTDTQYF.

V gene TRBV7-9 combines with J gene TRBJ1-3, with D uncertain. V was trimmed by 0 bases and J by 0 bases, leaving 6 bases between them. Germline-derived CDR1 and CDR2 are SEHNR and FQNEAQ (reference sequence). The CDR3 extends over 15 amino acids. For the CDR3, the DNA is TGTGCCAGCAGCTTAGCCTCCGTCTCTGGAAACACCATATATTTT. This sequence encodes CASSLASVSGNTIYF.

This clonotype was recorded many times. V and J are TRBV6-5 and TRBJ1-1, with unresolved D. The CDR3 is made up of 14 amino acids. Trimming shortened V by 2 bases and J by 0 bases, and 7 bases separated the two germline ends. The germline CDR1 and CDR2 sequences are MNHEY and SVGAGI. CDR3 DNA: TGTGCCAGCAGTTACAGGAGGCTGAACACTGAAGCTTTCTTT. Translated, it gives CASSYRRLNTEAFF.

This clonotype was recorded a few times. The chain employs TRBV4-1 and TRBJ2-1; D is perhaps TRBD2 (5 bases). The J call may be incorrect, as the DNA end agrees better with TRBJ2-7. This CDR3 region has 13 residues. CDR1 MGHRA and CDR2 YSYEKL come from the germline V gene. CDR3 nucleotides: TGCGCCAGCAGCTTGGGAGAGAACAATGAGCAGTACTTC. It is translated as CASSLGENNEQYF.

In its sample, this clonotype was seen many times. This chain joins TRBV11-2 and TRBJ2-3; 8 bases fit TRBD2. The V segment lost 5 bases and the J segment 6 bases; nucleotides outside the gene matches: 13. The CDR3 covers 16 residues. The germline V gene encodes CDR1 SGHAT and CDR2 FQNNGV. The CDR3 region has the DNA TGTGCCAGCAGCCCTATATCCGGGAGGGCCTGGGATACGCAGTATTTT. This translates into CASSPISGRAWDTQYF.

There are a few counts of this clonotype. This chain uses TRBV4-3 with TRBJ1-2; TRBD1 is a possible D gene (6 bases). The CDR3 has 15 residues. Per germline, CDR1 LGHNA and CDR2 YSLEER. V dropped 4 bases and J dropped 7 bases, with 19 bases sitting between them. CDR3 region: CASSLGTAQGGGYTF. CDR3 DNA sequence: TGCGCCAGCAGCCTTGGGACCGCTCAAGGGGGTGGCTACACCTTC.

The table lists this clonotype with many counts. The V and J genes are TRBV28 and TRBJ2-3; 7 nucleotides line up with TRBD2. CDR3 length: 13 amino acids. V was clipped by 8 bases and J by 2 bases; unmatched bases: 4. Germline V CDR1 and CDR2: MDHEN, SYDVKM. CDR3 DNA sequence: TGTGCCAGCTGGAGCGGGGACACAGATACGCAGTATTTT. This sequence encodes CASWSGDTDTQYF.

This clonotype has a count of ten or more. This rearrangement joins TRBV28 to TRBJ2-5; possible D gene TRBD2, 5 bases. Germline V gene data show CDR1 as MDHEN and CDR2 as SYDVKM. CDR3 size: 12 residues. V dropped 6 bases and J dropped 7 bases, with 12 bases sitting between them. CDR3 coding DNA: TGTGCCAGCAGGTGGACGGCGGGGACCCAGTACTTC. Its protein is CASRWTAGTQYF.

This clonotype appeared many times. The chain is built from TRBV5-8 and TRBJ1-1, with D maybe TRBD1 (5 bases). Between the trimmed V and J ends, which lost 5 bases and 6 bases, there was a span of 17 bases. Germline lookup yields CDR1 SGHTS and CDR2 YDEGEE. The CDR3 is 14 amino acids. This CDR3 reads CASRPGPGEAEAFF. CDR3 in DNA: TGTGCCAGCAGGCCGGGACCGGGGGAGGCTGAAGCTTTCTTT.

The chain combines TRBV3-1 with TRBJ2-3; the match to TRBD2 covers 8 bases. Germline V gives CDR1 LGHDT, CDR2 YNNKEL (reference sequence). The junction had 8 bases not matched to a gene; V was cut back by 0 bases and J by 3 bases. The CDR3 spans 17 residues. The DNA of the CDR3 is TGTGCCAGCAGCCAAGATCCCCCGGGAGGGCCAACAGATACGCAGTATTTT. Its protein is CASSQDPPGGPTDTQYF.

This clonotype was counted between two and nine times. A clone one base away is much larger, so this may be a read error. The rearrangement joins TRBV2 to TRBJ2-5; D possibly corresponds to TRBD2 (6 bases). The CDR3 runs 13 residues. Germline V lookup: CDR1 SNHLY, CDR2 FYNNEI. The CDR3 DNA sequence: TGTGCCAGCGGTGAACGGGGGTCGGAGACCCAGTACTTC. Its protein product is CASGERGSETQYF.

In this sample, this clonotype turned up a few times. The chain recombines TRBV6-2 or TRBV6-3 with TRBJ2-1, with TRBD2 matching over 10 bases. Germline trimming cut 10 bases from V and 8 bases from J; bases unmatched to any gene: 14. Germline V gives CDR1 MNHEY, CDR2 SVGEGT. The CDR3 consists of 15 residues. The CDR3 spells CATQLLGLATDEQFF. The CDR3 DNA is TGTGCCACCCAGTTACTGGGACTAGCGACCGATGAGCAGTTCTTC.

The chain's CDR3 is CASGTGGTQETQYF. The CDR3 DNA is TGTGCCAGCGGAACGGGGGGAACCCAAGAGACCCAGTACTTC. The J gene is TRBJ2-5, the V gene TRBV6-1; TRBD2 matches at 7 bases. CDR3 length: 14 residues. V dropped 8 bases and J dropped 1; count of bases not matched to a gene: 7. The germline V gene has CDR1 MNHNS and CDR2 SASEGT.

This clonotype has just a few counts. The chain couples TRBV4-3 to TRBJ2-1; no clear D. From germline, CDR1 is LGHNA and CDR2 YSLEER. There are 13 residues in the CDR3. V was pared by 1 base and J by 9 bases, with 10 bases between. The DNA for the CDR3 is TGCGCCAGCAGCCAAGCAATGGCTTTTGAGCAGTTCTTC. Protein sequence: CASSQAMAFEQFF.

The chain has TRBV3-1 and TRBJ2-2; 11 nucleotides match TRBD2. The CDR3 is 19 residues long. The V gene's germline CDR1 is LGHDT and CDR2 YNNKEL (reference sequence). Trimming cost V 4 bases and J 6 bases; bases outside gene matches: 16. The CDR3 protein is CASSPIAGGPEVQAGELFF. The CDR3 nucleotides read TGTGCCAGCAGCCCAATAGCGGGAGGGCCTGAGGTCCAGGCCGGGGAGCTGTTTTTT.

There are a few counts of this clonotype. The rearrangement uses TRBV7-2 and TRBJ1-5; the D is unclear. Trimming shortened V by 5 bases and J by 6 bases, and 8 bases separated the two germline ends. Per the germline V gene, CDR1 is SGHTA and CDR2 is FQGNSA. The CDR3 spans 12 residues. CDR3 bases: TGTGCCAGCAGCCGCGCGCGTCAGCCCCAGCATTTT. It specifies CASSRARQPQHF. Based on the CDR3 plus reference TRBV7-2 and TRBJ1-5, the full variable domain is GAGVSQSPSNKVTEKGKDVELRCDPISGHTALYWYRQSLGQGLEFLIYFQGNSAPDKSGLPSDRFSAERTGGSVSTLTIQRTQQEDSAVYLCASSRARQPQHFGDGTRLSIL.

This clonotype was counted many times. The rearrangement joins TRBV3-1 to TRBJ2-5, with 8 bases that match TRBD2. The CDR3 consists of 15 residues. Germline V lookup: CDR1 LGHDT, CDR2 YNNKEL (reference sequence). The ends lost 1 base at V and 2 bases at J; junction bases unmatched: 3. Here the CDR3 DNA reads TGTGCCAGCAGCCAAGGGGCGGGAGGACAAGAGACCCAGTACTTC. It codes for CASSQGAGGQETQYF.

Note on this clonotype: It is likely a read error, because the conserved phenylalanine at the end of the CDR3 is missing. This chain joins TRBV20-1 and TRBJ2-7; TRBD1 agrees at 7 bases. CDR3 length: 14 amino acids. The V segment lost 2 bases and the J segment 6 bases; nucleotides outside the gene matches: 10. Per the germline V gene, CDR1 is DFQATT and CDR2 is SNEGSKA (reference sequence). The CDR3 loop reads CSARPRQGDAEQYL. For the CDR3, the DNA is TGCAGTGCTAGACCAAGACAGGGAGACGCCGAGCAGTACCTC.